This T cell receptor (beta chain) was captured in a study of cytomegalovirus exposure and HLA in healthy donors. With respect to this clone: Its antigen is as yet unknown.

The CDR3 contains 15 residues. V was pared by 1 base and J by 3 bases, with 12 bases between. Germline values: CDR1 SGHNT, CDR2 YYREEE (reference sequence). Vbeta (60) and Jbeta (13) primers were used in the PCR. Original processing notes: A later analysis tallied 65 million to 85 million unique TCR beta chains, about 12 million of them shared. Clones were read by immunoSEQ multiplex PCR, and TCRdb kept only the in-frame ones, dropping some. The DNA gave D and trimming, while V, J and clone size come from that table. The data show approximately 150,000 clones, with around 82% seen just once and around 2.4% held by the top ten. General study results and limits: One variant, a missense change in DCLRE1C, was linked in a later analysis to TCR beta V- and J-gene trimming.

The J gene is TRBJ2-3, the V gene TRBV5-4; weak D call: TRBD1 (5 bases). This sequence originates from a young woman in good health and CMV-seropositive. The source material was PBMCs. CDR3 amino acids: CASSLRQGVTDTQYF. In DNA, the CDR3 is TGTGCCAGCAGCTTGAGGCAGGGTGTAACAGATACGCAGTATTTT.